This T cell receptor beta chain derives from a study of blood T cell repertoires in COVID-19. Study summary: Spain, Italy and the United States supplied samples that represented acute and convalescent COVID-19. Nucleic acid was either cDNA or gDNA, and it came from T cells, B-cell-depleted T cells, or PBMCs.

The CDR3 totals 14 residues. The germline gives CDR1 SGHDN, CDR2 FVKESK. Trimming removed 2 bases from V and 6 bases from J; junction bases left unmatched: 6. As processed by the authors: The authors estimated nucleated cell counts from reference gene primer amplification. The method was immunoSEQ multiplex PCR; TCRdb's version includes in-frame clones alone and lacks a portion of them. That table is the source of V, J and clone size, and D and trimming were worked out from the DNA. The sample contains about 150,000 clones, more than 75% of which appear only once. The sequence came from an elderly man with acute or convalescent COVID-19. The gene calls are TRBV14 and TRBJ1-2; 7 nucleotides agree with TRBD1. The sequencing input was peripheral blood. In DNA, the CDR3 is TGTGCCAGCAGCCAACTTGGGGACAGCCATGGCTACACCTTC. Its protein product is CASSQLGDSHGYTF.